This entry is about one TCR beta chain. What it binds is not known. Trimming pared 5 bases from V and 5 bases from J, leaving 10 bases between. The CDR3 is 13 residues long. In germline, CDR1 is MNHNS, CDR2 SASEGT. This entry comes from a study of cytomegalovirus exposure and HLA in healthy donors. General observations from the study: In a later analysis, a missense DCLRE1C variant was linked to TCR beta V- and J-gene trimming. An analysis done earlier found most TCR beta V segments productive about 90% or about 30% of the time. Researchers reported in a later analysis that common viral pathogens appeared linked to several top clusters.

The PCR employed 60 Vbeta primers together with 13 Jbeta primers. Original data processing: Around 10 million of the 80 million or so unique TCR beta chains counted in a later analysis were shared. Measured with immunoSEQ multiplex PCR; TCRdb has only the in-frame clones, and not every one. The DNA was the basis for D and trimming; V, J and clone size are from that table. The table lists some 120,000 clones, roughly 9% of them singletons. The chain recombines TRBV6-1 with TRBJ1-3, with D maybe TRBD1 (6 bases). The specimen sequenced was PBMCs. This clonotype was obtained from a young man in good health and CMV-seronegative. The CDR3 sequence: CASSSDSRNTIYF. The CDR3 DNA reads TGTGCCAGCAGTTCGGACAGTCGAAACACCATATATTTT.